This TCR beta chain was identified in a study of monozygotic twins with inflammatory bowel disease. General study findings and limits: Healthy co-twins showed greater TCRbeta diversity (inverse Simpson) than IBD patients. Patient-to-patient differences in immunosuppressive treatment may have added variability to the repertoires.

Germline V gene lookup returns CDR1 SGHRS and CDR2 YFSETQ. The CDR3 covers 13 residues. With the 5' RACE reads reprocessed, TCRdb shows one record per CDR3 protein and no DNA. Its table lists fewer than 350,000 distinct CDR3 sequences. To note about this clonotype: Its antigen is currently unknown.

The chain recombines TRBV5-1 with TRBJ2-1. Material: blood. The sequence was obtained from a human donor with ulcerative colitis or Crohn's disease, or a healthy co-twin of an affected twin (not recorded which). CDR3 in amino acids: CASSVRPSHEQFF.